This T cell receptor (beta chain) was sequenced for a study of breast tumors, draining lymph nodes, adjacent tissues listed by TCRdb under 2016. For context, the study as a whole: Breast cancer patients provided tumor, adjacent nontumor tissue and axillary lymph nodes, and the study compared the TCR beta repertoires across these three sources. In human breast cancer, the study set out to evaluate how tumor, surrounding tissue and draining lymph node repertoires relate to one another and whether T cells may move between these sites. Overall results and qualifications from the work: Tumor T-cell repertoires showed less diversity than lymph node repertoires and more diversity than nontumor tissue repertoires, and tumor T-cell repertoires showed preferential V and J gene usage. The data were considered consistent with most tumor T cells being derived from the lymph node and subsequently expanding within tumor tissue. The conclusion that tumor T cells originate in lymph nodes was presented as consistent with a hypothesis rather than as directly demonstrated. In luminal-like breast cancer, tumor and nontumor tissue repertoires resembled each other significantly more than in basal-like breast cancer.

The lymph node samples were taken from the axillary draining lymph nodes of breast cancer patients. Comment on this clonotype: The antigen it recognizes is unknown. Within one base of it there is no much larger clone, and no base qualities were kept.

CDR1 and CDR2 are read off the germline V gene (reference sequence) as SGHKS and YYEKEE. V loses 4 bases of germline sequence and J loses 6 bases, and the interval between the two ends is 14 bases. The CDR3 runs 14 residues from the cysteine to the phenylalanine. Solely the CDR3 DNA is kept, with 42 bases framed from the first base. This sample was sequenced with an Illumina HiSeq 2000. TCR beta chain libraries were generated by multiplex PCR amplification. The amplified TCR beta chain products were analyzed by high-throughput sequencing. TCRdb cleaned the public reads at Q25 with fastp, built clones with MiXCR and kept in-frame beta chains. For every CDR3 protein sequence, its rows merge into one entry that carries the most common genes and DNA. Here the sample has about 180,000 distinct CDR3 sequences; roughly a third occur a single time. Together, the top ten hold about 4% of the sample.

This receptor was obtained from a female donor with breast cancer. Some clones in this sample may be carry-over from other donors' samples. The rearrangement joined TRBV5-5 to TRBJ2-1, with the D assignment possibly TRBD1 or TRBD2, given 6 matching bases for each. The sequenced sample was axillary lymph node tissue. Here the CDR3 is given as CASSNFKGGNEQFF. Read as DNA, the sequence is TGTGCCAGCAGCAACTTTAAGGGGGGCAATGAGCAGTTCTTC.